This T cell receptor beta chain is from a study of cytomegalovirus exposure and HLA in healthy donors. A remark on this clone: Antigen specificity is unknown.

Study results and limitations: Certain sequence variants were highly shared and formed a cluster, and this cluster was likely a sequencing artifact. Later analysis suggested links between common viral pathogens and several top significant clusters.

The study ran its PCR with 60 Vbeta and 13 Jbeta primers. Profiling relied on immunoSEQ multiplex PCR, and the TCRdb table lists in-frame clones only, not all of them. The data contain about 130,000 clones, roughly 80% of them singletons. V lost 6 bases to trimming and J lost 2 bases, with 11 bases between them. CDR1 SNHLY and CDR2 FYNNEI come from the germline V gene. This CDR3 comprises 13 residues. This clonotype was obtained from a woman aged 40-49 years in good health and CMV-seronegative. V and J are TRBV2 and TRBJ2-7; D may be TRBD2 (6 bases). The sample was PBMCs. CDR3 sequence reads: CASRAGPPYEQYF. DNA for the CDR3: TGTGCCAGCAGGGCGGGACCACCCTACGAGCAGTACTTC.